Below are 10 T cell receptor beta chains sequenced from a single sample in a study of breast tumors, draining lymph nodes, adjacent tissues. The lymph nodes were axillary draining lymph nodes from breast cancer patients. MiXCR, run by TCRdb on the multiplex PCR reads, gives a single entry per CDR3 protein. Of about 110,000 distinct CDR3 sequences listed, more than 25% are singletons. The sample consisted of axillary lymph node tissue. All receptors derive from a female donor with breast cancer. Some clones in this sample may be carry-over from other donors' samples.

The J gene is TRBJ2-2, the V gene TRBV27, with 8 positions matching TRBD2. This CDR3 is 15 amino acids long. Unmatched junction bases numbered 5, after V lost 6 bases and J lost 2 bases. Germline assignment: CDR1 MNHEY and CDR2 SMNVEV (reference sequence). The CDR3 DNA reads as TGTGCCAGCAGGAGCGGGGGCGATAACACCGGGGAGCTGTTTTTT. This codes for CASRSGGDNTGELFF.

Notes on this clonotype: At one boundary the junction diverges from the germline segment, which might be a read error. The V gene is TRBV19, the J gene TRBJ1-5; maybe TRBD1 (6 bases). Germline values: CDR1 LNHDA, CDR2 SQIVND (reference sequence). The CDR3 runs 17 residues. Here the CDR3 DNA reads TGTGCCAGCAGAGGGGGGGACGGATATAATAGCAATCGGCCCCAGCATTTT. Its translation: CASRGGDGYNSNRPQHF.

This clonotype was recorded at least ten times. Here the CDR3 DNA reads TGTGCCAGCAGCCAAGATAGGACCTCCACAGATACGCAGTATTTT. This codes for CASSQDRTSTDTQYF. This chain links TRBV7-3 with TRBJ2-3, with D uncertain. The V end lost 5 bases, the J end lost 2 bases, and 14 bases lay between the germline ends. Germline V gene data show CDR1 as SGHTA and CDR2 as FQGTGA. The CDR3 contains 15 residues.

Ten or more counts support this clonotype. The rearrangement joins TRBV7-6 to TRBJ2-1; 7 nucleotides align to TRBD2. Trimming took 4 bases from V and 0 from J; bases not matched to a gene: 3. This CDR3 comprises 15 residues. Germline V gene lookup returns CDR1 SGHVS and CDR2 FNYEAQ. This chain's CDR3 is CASSWGGFSYNEQFF. The CDR3 bases are TGTGCCAGCAGCTGGGGAGGGTTCTCCTACAATGAGCAGTTCTTC.

The chain uses TRBV5-1 and TRBJ2-3, with 8 bases aligning to TRBD1. Germline V gene lookup returns CDR1 SGHRS and CDR2 YFSETQ. The V segment lost 3 bases and the J segment 4 bases; nucleotides outside the gene matches: 13. The CDR3 consists of 17 residues. Here the CDR3 reads CASSSGTGFYESDTQYF. CDR3 nucleotide sequence: TGCGCCAGCAGCTCGGGGACAGGTTTCTACGAGTCAGATACGCAGTATTTT. The whole variable domain, remainder taken from reference TRBV5-1 and TRBJ2-3, is KAGVTQTPRYLIKTRGQQVTLSCSPISGHRSVSWYQQTPGQGLQFLFEYFSETQRNKGNFPGRFSGRQFSNSRSEMNVSTLELGDSALYLCASSSGTGFYESDTQYFGPGTRLTVL.

A few counts support this clonotype. This chain links TRBV3-1 with TRBJ2-2; 11 bases map to TRBD2. Trimming took 1 base from V and 6 from J; bases not matched to a gene: 4. The CDR3 totals 16 residues. The germline V gene has CDR1 LGHDT and CDR2 YNNKEL (reference sequence). The CDR3 spells CASSQGGSGGAGELFF. The DNA for the CDR3 is TGTGCCAGCAGCCAAGGAGGTAGCGGGGGGGCCGGGGAGCTGTTTTTT.

Many counts were recorded for this clonotype. The V gene is TRBV7-9, the J gene TRBJ1-2, with 7 bases aligning to TRBD1. Germline CDR1 is SEHNR and CDR2 is FQNEAQ (reference sequence). The V segment lost 1 base and the J segment 7 bases; nucleotides outside the gene matches: 9. The CDR3 contains 15 residues. The CDR3 nucleotides read TGTGCCAGCAGCTTAGGAGCCGAACCAGGGGGTGGCTACACCTTC. Translating it yields CASSLGAEPGGGYTF.

This clonotype came up many times. The chain has TRBV3-1 and TRBJ2-1; a possible D gene is TRBD2 (6 bases). In germline, CDR1 is LGHDT, CDR2 YNNKEL (reference sequence). The ends were cut back, 4 bases at V and 4 bases at J, with 8 bases in the middle. The length of the CDR3 is 13 residues. The CDR3 sequence is CASSPRGYNEQFF. The CDR3 DNA reads as TGTGCCAGCAGCCCTCGGGGGTACAATGAGCAGTTCTTC.

This clonotype was detected many times. The rearrangement links TRBV3-1 to TRBJ1-2; D call uncertain. The V end was cut by 0 bases, the J end by 3 bases, with 11 bases between. This CDR3 spans 15 amino acids. CDR1 LGHDT and CDR2 YNNKEL come from the germline V gene (reference sequence). Here the CDR3 DNA reads TGTGCCAGCAGCCAAGAGGGCGGCGGACACTATGGCTACACCTTC. This sequence encodes CASSQEGGGHYGYTF.

This rearrangement joins TRBV29-1 to TRBJ1-6, with 9 bases aligning to TRBD1. Per the germline V gene, CDR1 is SQVTM and CDR2 is ANQGSEA. J lost 7 bases, V lost 1 base, and 2 bases had no gene match. CDR3 length: 14 residues. The CDR3 nucleotides read TGCAGCGTTGAAGGACAGGGGGAAAATTCACCCCTCCACTTT. Protein product: CSVEGQGENSPLHF.